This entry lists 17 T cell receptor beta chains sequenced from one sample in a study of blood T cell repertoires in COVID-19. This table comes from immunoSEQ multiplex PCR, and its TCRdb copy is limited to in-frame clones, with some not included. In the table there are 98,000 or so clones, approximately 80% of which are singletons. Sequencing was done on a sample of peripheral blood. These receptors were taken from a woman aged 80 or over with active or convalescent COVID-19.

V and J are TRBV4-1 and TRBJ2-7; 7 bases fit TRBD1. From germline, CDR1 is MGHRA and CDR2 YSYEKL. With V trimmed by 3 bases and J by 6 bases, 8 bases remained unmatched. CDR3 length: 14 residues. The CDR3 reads CASSHPTGHPEQYF. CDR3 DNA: TGCGCCAGCAGCCATCCGACAGGGCATCCCGAGCAGTACTTC.

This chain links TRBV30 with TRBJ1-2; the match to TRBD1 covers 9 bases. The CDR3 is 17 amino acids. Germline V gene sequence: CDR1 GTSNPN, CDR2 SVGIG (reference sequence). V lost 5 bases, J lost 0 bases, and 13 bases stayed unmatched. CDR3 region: CAWGLQGALSTNYGYTF. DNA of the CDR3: TGTGCCTGGGGCTTACAGGGGGCTCTCTCCACTAACTATGGCTACACCTTC.

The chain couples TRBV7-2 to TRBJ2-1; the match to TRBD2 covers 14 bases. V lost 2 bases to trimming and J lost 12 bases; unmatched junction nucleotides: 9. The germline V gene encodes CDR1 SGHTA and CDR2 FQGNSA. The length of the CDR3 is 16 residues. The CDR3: CASSLTFDGTSGRQFF. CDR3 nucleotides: TGTGCCAGCAGCTTAACCTTTGATGGGACTAGCGGGAGGCAGTTCTTC. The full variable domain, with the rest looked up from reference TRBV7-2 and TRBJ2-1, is GAGVSQSPSNKVTEKGKDVELRCDPISGHTALYWYRQSLGQGLEFLIYFQGNSAPDKSGLPSDRFSAERTGGSVSTLTIQRTQQEDSAVYLCASSLTFDGTSGRQFFGPGTRLTVL.

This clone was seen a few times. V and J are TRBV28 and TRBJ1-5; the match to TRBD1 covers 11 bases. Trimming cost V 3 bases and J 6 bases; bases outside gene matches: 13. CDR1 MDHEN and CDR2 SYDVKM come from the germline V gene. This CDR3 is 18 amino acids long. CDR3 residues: CASSFGTGGILSSQPQHF. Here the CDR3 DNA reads TGTGCCAGCAGTTTCGGGACAGGGGGAATCTTGTCTTCTCAGCCCCAGCATTTT.

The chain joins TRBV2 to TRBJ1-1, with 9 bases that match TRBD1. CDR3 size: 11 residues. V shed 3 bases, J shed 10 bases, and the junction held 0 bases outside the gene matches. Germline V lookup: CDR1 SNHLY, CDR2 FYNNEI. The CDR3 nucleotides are TGTGCCAGCAGTGAGGACAGGGGAGCTTTCTTT. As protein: CASSEDRGAFF. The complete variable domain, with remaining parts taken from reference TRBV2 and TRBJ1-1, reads EPEVTQTPSHQVTQMGQEVILRCVPISNHLYFYWYRQILGQKVEFLVSFYNNEISEKSEIFDDQFSVERPDGSNFTLKIRSTKLEDSAMYFCASSEDRGAFFGQGTRLTVV.

The CDR3 protein is CASSLQENTEAFF. DNA for the CDR3: TGTGCCAGCAGCTTACAGGAGAACACTGAAGCTTTCTTT. The genes are TRBV7-2 and TRBJ1-1; D remains unclear. CDR3 length: 13 residues. V shed 2 bases and J shed 1 base, with 5 bases lying between them. Germline V gene data show CDR1 as SGHTA and CDR2 as FQGNSA.

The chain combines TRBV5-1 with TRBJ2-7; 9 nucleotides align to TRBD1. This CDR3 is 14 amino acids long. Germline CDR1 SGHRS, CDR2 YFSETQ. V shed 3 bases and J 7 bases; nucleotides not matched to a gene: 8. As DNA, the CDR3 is TGCGCCAGCAGCTCCGACAGGGGGTACGGTGAGCAGTACTTC. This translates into CASSSDRGYGEQYF. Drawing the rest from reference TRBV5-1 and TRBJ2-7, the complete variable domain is KAGVTQTPRYLIKTRGQQVTLSCSPISGHRSVSWYQQTPGQGLQFLFEYFSETQRNKGNFPGRFSGRQFSNSRSEMNVSTLELGDSALYLCASSSDRGYGEQYFGPGTRLTVT.

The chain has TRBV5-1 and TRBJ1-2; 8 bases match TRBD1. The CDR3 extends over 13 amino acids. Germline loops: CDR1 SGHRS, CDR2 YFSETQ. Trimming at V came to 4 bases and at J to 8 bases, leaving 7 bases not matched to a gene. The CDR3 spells CASSPQGAEGYTF. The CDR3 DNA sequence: TGCGCCAGCAGCCCGCAGGGGGCGGAGGGCTACACCTTC.

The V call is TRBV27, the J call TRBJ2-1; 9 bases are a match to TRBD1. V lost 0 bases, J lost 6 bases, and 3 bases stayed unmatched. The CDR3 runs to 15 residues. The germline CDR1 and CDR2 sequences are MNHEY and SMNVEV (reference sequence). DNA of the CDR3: TGTGCCAGCAGTTTATCGGACAGGGGTGTCAATGAGCAGTTCTTC. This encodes CASSLSDRGVNEQFF.

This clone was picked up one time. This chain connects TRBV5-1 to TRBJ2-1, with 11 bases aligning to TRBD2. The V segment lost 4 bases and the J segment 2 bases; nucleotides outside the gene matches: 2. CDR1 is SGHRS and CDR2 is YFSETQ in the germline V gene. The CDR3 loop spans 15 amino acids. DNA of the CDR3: TGCGCCAGCAGCGCTAGCGGGGGGCCCTACAATGAGCAGTTCTTC. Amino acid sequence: CASSASGGPYNEQFF.

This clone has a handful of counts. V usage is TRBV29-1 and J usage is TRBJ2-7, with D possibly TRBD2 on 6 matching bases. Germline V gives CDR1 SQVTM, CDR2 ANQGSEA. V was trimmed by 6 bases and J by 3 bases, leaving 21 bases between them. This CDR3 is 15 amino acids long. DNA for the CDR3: TGCAGCGTCCTAAAATTGGAGGGGAGAAACTACGAGCAGTACTTC. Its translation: CSVLKLEGRNYEQYF.

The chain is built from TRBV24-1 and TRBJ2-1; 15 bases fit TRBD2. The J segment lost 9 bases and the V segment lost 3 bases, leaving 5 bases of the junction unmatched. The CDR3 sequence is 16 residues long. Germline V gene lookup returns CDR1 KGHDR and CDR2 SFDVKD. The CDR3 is CATSDGTSGRMGEQFF. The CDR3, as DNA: TGTGCCACCAGTGATGGGACTAGCGGGAGGATGGGTGAGCAGTTCTTC.

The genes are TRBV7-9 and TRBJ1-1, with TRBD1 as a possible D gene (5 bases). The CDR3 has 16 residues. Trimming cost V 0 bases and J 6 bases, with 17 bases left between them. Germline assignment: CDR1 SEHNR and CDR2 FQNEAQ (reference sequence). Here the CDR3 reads CASSLASAGIFAEAFF. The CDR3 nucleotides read TGTGCCAGCAGCTTAGCGTCAGCAGGGATTTTCGCTGAAGCTTTCTTT.

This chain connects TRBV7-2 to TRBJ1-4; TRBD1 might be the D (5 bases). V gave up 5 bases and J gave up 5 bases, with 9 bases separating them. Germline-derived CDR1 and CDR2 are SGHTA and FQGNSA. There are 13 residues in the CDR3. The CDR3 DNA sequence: TGTGCCAGCAGCCCTCGGGGGAATGAAAAACTGTTTTTT. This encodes CASSPRGNEKLFF.

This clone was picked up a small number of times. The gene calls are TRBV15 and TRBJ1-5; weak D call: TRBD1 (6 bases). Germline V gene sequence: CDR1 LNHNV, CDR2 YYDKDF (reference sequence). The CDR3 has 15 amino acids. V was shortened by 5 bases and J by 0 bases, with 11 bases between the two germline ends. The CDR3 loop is CATSPTGPSNQPQHF. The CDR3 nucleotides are TGTGCCACCAGCCCGACAGGACCTAGCAATCAGCCCCAGCATTTT.

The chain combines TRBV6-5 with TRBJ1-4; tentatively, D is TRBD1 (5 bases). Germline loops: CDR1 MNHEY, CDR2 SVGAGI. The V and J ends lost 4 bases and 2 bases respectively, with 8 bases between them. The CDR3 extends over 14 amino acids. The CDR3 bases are TGTGCCAGCAGTTCAGGGCGCACTAATGAAAAACTGTTTTTT. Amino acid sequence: CASSSGRTNEKLFF.

Here the CDR3 reads CASSQNLGGDTEAFF. The CDR3 DNA is TGCGCCAGCAGCCAAAACTTAGGCGGGGACACTGAAGCTTTCTTT. This chain connects TRBV4-3 to TRBJ1-1; D is unresolved. From germline, CDR1 is LGHNA and CDR2 YSLEER. Trimming cost V 2 bases and J 3 bases, with 13 bases left between them. The CDR3 runs 15 residues.